Listed below are T cell receptor beta chains from one sample, sequenced in a study of cytomegalovirus exposure and HLA in healthy donors. The repertoire was sequenced with immunoSEQ multiplex PCR; TCRdb's copy has only in-frame clones and lacks some. The table shows about 270,000 clones, with about 86% occurring only once. The material sequenced was PBMCs. These receptors were taken from a woman aged 18-35 years in good health and CMV-seronegative. Each CDR3 is given with its conserved first and last residue. The D gene is left open where the match is weak. Some rows have no size entry. The others give once, few or many, or a class for an expanded clone.

d_call	clone_size	v_call	j_call	cdr3_nt	cdr3_aa
-	-	TRBV28	TRBJ1-4	TGTGCCAGCAGTTTTACGGGCGGGGAAAAACTGTTTTTT	CASSFTGGEKLFF
-	-	TRBV6-4	TRBJ2-1	TGTGCCAGCAGAGCCGGGACAATGGACAATGAGCAGTTCTTC	CASRAGTMDNEQFF
TRBD1	few	TRBV6-1	TRBJ2-7	TGTGCCAGCAGAACCGGGACAGGGGGTTCCTACGAGCAGTACTTC	CASRTGTGGSYEQYF
TRBD2	-	TRBV4-2	TRBJ2-3	TGTGCCAGCAGCCAAGGAGTACCGGGACTAGCGGACACAGATACGCAGTATTTT	CASSQGVPGLADTDTQYF
-	-	TRBV28	TRBJ2-1	TGTGCCAGCAGTTTAGCGGGGGCCATCTACAATGAGCAGTTCTTC	CASSLAGAIYNEQFF
-	-	TRBV28	TRBJ2-7	TGTGCCAGCAGCTCGGCCCCATGGACAGAGGAGGCCTACGAGCAGTACTTC	CASSSAPWTEEAYEQYF
-	few	TRBV4-1	TRBJ2-7	TGCGCCAGCAGCCACCAGACTAGTGCGTCCTACGAGCAGTACTTC	CASSHQTSASYEQYF
-	-	TRBV27	TRBJ2-1	TGTGCCAGCAGACGGGGGTACAATGAGCAGTTCTTC	CASRRGYNEQFF
-	-	TRBV2	TRBJ2-1	TGTGCCAGCAGTGAAAGGGGTTTTGGCTCCCGCTCCTACAATGAGCAGTTCTTC	CASSERGFGSRSYNEQFF
TRBD2	-	TRBV6-5	TRBJ2-7	TGTGCCAGCAGTTACCTGACTAGCGGGGGGTTATACGAGCAGTACTTC	CASSYLTSGGLYEQYF
TRBD2	-	TRBV6-6	TRBJ2-4	TGTGCCAGCACCAAAAGCGGGATCTTAGCCAAAAACATTCAGTACTTC	CASTKSGILAKNIQYF